Listed below are T cell receptor beta chains from one sample, sequenced in a study of T cells in localized non-small cell lung cancer. Sequenced by immunoSEQ multiplex PCR; TCRdb stores in-frame clones only, minus some. Among 10,000 to 15,000 clones listed, 86% were seen once. This specimen was peripheral blood, taken before any cancer treatment. These receptors were collected from a male donor older than 55 with stage III lung adenocarcinoma. Both conserved end residues are part of each CDR3. Each record gives: CDR3 DNA, CDR3 protein, J gene, V gene, clone size, D gene. A D gene is named only where the DNA matches it firmly. The size of a clone is reported for some rows only, either as once, few or many, or as a class for expanded clones.

CDR3 DNA: TGTGCCAGCAGTCCTGAGCGGGGCACAACTAATGAAAAACTGTTTTTT
CDR3 protein: CASSPERGTTNEKLFF
J gene: TRBJ1-4
V gene: TRBV27
clone size: -
D gene: -

CDR3 DNA: TGTGCCAGCAGCCCGCTTGAGGGACAGGGGCTCTACGAGCAGTACTTC
CDR3 protein: CASSPLEGQGLYEQYF
J gene: TRBJ2-7
V gene: TRBV4-2
clone size: -
D gene: TRBD1

CDR3 DNA: TGCAGTGCACGGGACGGCTACGAGCAGTACTTC
CDR3 protein: CSARDGYEQYF
J gene: TRBJ2-7
V gene: TRBV20-1
clone size: -
D gene: -

CDR3 DNA: TGTGCCAGCAGCCCCCAAGGACAGCCCAGCTACGAGCAGTACTTC
CDR3 protein: CASSPQGQPSYEQYF
J gene: TRBJ2-7
V gene: TRBV11-2
clone size: -
D gene: -

CDR3 DNA: TGCGCCAGCAGCTTGGTGGTCGAAGATACGCAGTATTTT
CDR3 protein: CASSLVVEDTQYF
J gene: TRBJ2-3
V gene: TRBV5-1
clone size: -
D gene: -

CDR3 DNA: TGCAGTGCTAGCCGGGGCGATGGCTACACCTTC
CDR3 protein: CSASRGDGYTF
J gene: TRBJ1-2
V gene: TRBV20-1
clone size: few
D gene: -

CDR3 DNA: TGTGCCTGGAGTAGGTTGCTGGGGGCGAGCAATTCACCCCTCCACTTT
CDR3 protein: CAWSRLLGASNSPLHF
J gene: TRBJ1-6
V gene: TRBV30
clone size: -
D gene: -

CDR3 DNA: TGTGCCAGCAGTTTGTTTGGGGGCGGGTTTAGCAATCAGCCCCAGCATTTT
CDR3 protein: CASSLFGGGFSNQPQHF
J gene: TRBJ1-5
V gene: TRBV27
clone size: -
D gene: -

CDR3 DNA: TGTGCCAGCTCACTCGGACAGGGAGTAGATGGCTACACCTTC
CDR3 protein: CASSLGQGVDGYTF
J gene: TRBJ1-2
V gene: TRBV18
clone size: few
D gene: TRBD1

CDR3 DNA: TGCGCCAGCAGCCAAGGGACAGGATCGAACACTGAAGCTTTCTTT
CDR3 protein: CASSQGTGSNTEAFF
J gene: TRBJ1-1
V gene: TRBV4-1
clone size: few
D gene: TRBD1

CDR3 DNA: TGTGCCAGTAGTATAGTTTCAGAAGATACGCAGTATTTT
CDR3 protein: CASSIVSEDTQYF
J gene: TRBJ2-3
V gene: TRBV19
clone size: -
D gene: -

CDR3 DNA: TGTGCCAGCAGCGCTCGCTCCGGGGACACTGAAGCTTTCTTT
CDR3 protein: CASSARSGDTEAFF
J gene: TRBJ1-1
V gene: TRBV4-2
clone size: -
D gene: -

CDR3 DNA: TGTGCCAGCAGCCCGGGACAGTCCTACGAGCAGTACTTC
CDR3 protein: CASSPGQSYEQYF
J gene: TRBJ2-7
V gene: TRBV11-2
clone size: -
D gene: TRBD1

CDR3 DNA: TGTGCCAGCAGCGCTGACAAGAATCAGCCCCAGCATTTT
CDR3 protein: CASSADKNQPQHF
J gene: TRBJ1-5
V gene: TRBV6-1
clone size: -
D gene: -

CDR3 DNA: TGTGCCAGCAGCTTGGGCAGAGGGGAGCTGTTTTTT
CDR3 protein: CASSLGRGELFF
J gene: TRBJ2-2
V gene: TRBV4-2
clone size: -
D gene: -

CDR3 DNA: TGTGCCATCGGGGACCCCGGACAAGTCTATGGCTACACCTTC
CDR3 protein: CAIGDPGQVYGYTF
J gene: TRBJ1-2
V gene: TRBV10-3
clone size: -
D gene: -

CDR3 DNA: TGTGCCAGCAGCTTATTTCCCGGGGACTCCTACGAGCAGTACTTC
CDR3 protein: CASSLFPGDSYEQYF
J gene: TRBJ2-7
V gene: TRBV7-6
clone size: few
D gene: -

CDR3 DNA: TGTGCCAGCACCGCACCTCAGGGGGTCTACGAGCAGTACTTC
CDR3 protein: CASTAPQGVYEQYF
J gene: TRBJ2-7
V gene: TRBV6-5
clone size: -
D gene: TRBD1

CDR3 DNA: TGCGCCAGCAGCGTGGGGGAGATAACCGGGGAGCTGTTTTTT
CDR3 protein: CASSVGEITGELFF
J gene: TRBJ2-2
V gene: TRBV5-1
clone size: -
D gene: -

CDR3 DNA: TGTGCCAGCAGCTTAGACCCAGGGGTTGACACTGAAGCTTTCTTT
CDR3 protein: CASSLDPGVDTEAFF
J gene: TRBJ1-1
V gene: TRBV7-2
clone size: -
D gene: -

CDR3 DNA: TGCAGTGCTAGGGGGCGGAATGAGCAGTTCTTC
CDR3 protein: CSARGRNEQFF
J gene: TRBJ2-1
V gene: TRBV20-1
clone size: -
D gene: -

CDR3 DNA: TGTGCCAGCAGCCAAGATTACGGGACCGGGGGTTTCTTT
CDR3 protein: CASSQDYGTGGFF
J gene: TRBJ1-1
V gene: TRBV14
clone size: -
D gene: -

CDR3 DNA: TGTGCCAGCAGCTTACGACTAGCGGGACTTACCTACGAGCAGTACTTC
CDR3 protein: CASSLRLAGLTYEQYF
J gene: TRBJ2-7
V gene: TRBV7-9
clone size: -
D gene: TRBD2

CDR3 DNA: TGTGCCAGTAGTACGTACAGGGTTCGCTATGGCTACACCTTC
CDR3 protein: CASSTYRVRYGYTF
J gene: TRBJ1-2
V gene: TRBV19
clone size: few
D gene: -

CDR3 DNA: TGTGCCATCAGTGAGTCCACTCGGGGGGCGCATGGTGGCTACACCTTC
CDR3 protein: CAISESTRGAHGGYTF
J gene: TRBJ1-2
V gene: TRBV10-3
clone size: -
D gene: -

CDR3 DNA: TGTGCCAGCAGCCAAGCGGCGGGGGGCTCCTACAATGAGCAGTTCTTC
CDR3 protein: CASSQAAGGSYNEQFF
J gene: TRBJ2-1
V gene: TRBV14
clone size: -
D gene: TRBD2

CDR3 DNA: TGTGCCAGTAGTATTGGGGCAGGGGCGGACTATGGCTACACCTTC
CDR3 protein: CASSIGAGADYGYTF
J gene: TRBJ1-2
V gene: TRBV19
clone size: -
D gene: -

CDR3 DNA: TGTGCCAGCAGCTTGTTGCAGCTTGCAAATCAGCCCCAGCATTTT
CDR3 protein: CASSLLQLANQPQHF
J gene: TRBJ1-5
V gene: TRBV4-2
clone size: -
D gene: -

CDR3 DNA: TGTGCCAGCAGCCGGGACAGGGAGCACGAGCAGTACTTC
CDR3 protein: CASSRDREHEQYF
J gene: TRBJ2-7
V gene: TRBV5-6
clone size: -
D gene: TRBD1

CDR3 DNA: TGCGCCAGCAGCTCCGGGGGACTAGCGGGGCCTTACTCCTACGAGCAGTACTTC
CDR3 protein: CASSSGGLAGPYSYEQYF
J gene: TRBJ2-7
V gene: TRBV5-1
clone size: once
D gene: TRBD2

CDR3 DNA: TGTGCCAGCATCTTACGGGCCCCTAGCCAAGGGGCCCAGTACTTC
CDR3 protein: CASILRAPSQGAQYF
J gene: TRBJ2-5
V gene: TRBV7-2
clone size: -
D gene: -

CDR3 DNA: TGTGCCACCAAAAGCGGGGGGTGGACAGATACGCAGTATTTT
CDR3 protein: CATKSGGWTDTQYF
J gene: TRBJ2-3
V gene: TRBV19
clone size: -
D gene: TRBD2

CDR3 DNA: TGTGCCAGCAGTGCCTCGAACACCGGGGAGCTGTTTTTT
CDR3 protein: CASSASNTGELFF
J gene: TRBJ2-2
V gene: TRBV6-4
clone size: -
D gene: -

CDR3 DNA: TGTGCCAGCAGCCCCCTGTGGGGGAACACTGAAGCTTTCTTT
CDR3 protein: CASSPLWGNTEAFF
J gene: TRBJ1-1
V gene: TRBV7-9
clone size: -
D gene: -

CDR3 DNA: TGCGCCAGCAGCGGACCACAGGGAACTGTGGGCTACACCTTC
CDR3 protein: CASSGPQGTVGYTF
J gene: TRBJ1-2
V gene: TRBV5-1
clone size: -
D gene: -

CDR3 DNA: TGCAGCGTGTCCGGGACAGGGAACGAGCAGTACTTC
CDR3 protein: CSVSGTGNEQYF
J gene: TRBJ2-7
V gene: TRBV29-1
clone size: -
D gene: TRBD1

CDR3 DNA: TGCGCCAGCAGCTTTTCCGGGACCGGTTACTCTGGAAACACCATATATTTT
CDR3 protein: CASSFSGTGYSGNTIYF
J gene: TRBJ1-3
V gene: TRBV5-1
clone size: -
D gene: -

CDR3 DNA: TGTGCCAGCAGTTCGAACCCTACCGGCACCATATATTTT
CDR3 protein: CASSSNPTGTIYF
J gene: TRBJ1-3
V gene: TRBV6-5
clone size: -
D gene: -

CDR3 DNA: TGTGCCAGCAGCCACCGACAGGGCAACACTGAAGCTTTCTTT
CDR3 protein: CASSHRQGNTEAFF
J gene: TRBJ1-1
V gene: TRBV14
clone size: -
D gene: TRBD1

CDR3 DNA: TGTGCCAGCAGCTTAGGGCTAGCGGGAGTTCTCTCCCGGCAGTATTTT
CDR3 protein: CASSLGLAGVLSRQYF
J gene: TRBJ2-3
V gene: TRBV11-1
clone size: few
D gene: TRBD2

CDR3 DNA: TGTGCCAGCAGCGGATCGGGGGGAGCGATCTCCTACGAGCAGTACTTC
CDR3 protein: CASSGSGGAISYEQYF
J gene: TRBJ2-7
V gene: TRBV5-6
clone size: -
D gene: TRBD2

CDR3 DNA: TGTGCCAGCAGCCCAGGGGCCCGCAGGGGGCTTGGCTACACCTTC
CDR3 protein: CASSPGARRGLGYTF
J gene: TRBJ1-2
V gene: TRBV7-2
clone size: -
D gene: TRBD1

CDR3 DNA: TGCAGCGGTAGCGTAATGGGGACTGAAGCTTTCTTT
CDR3 protein: CSGSVMGTEAFF
J gene: TRBJ1-1
V gene: TRBV29-1
clone size: -
D gene: -

CDR3 DNA: TGTGCCCGGGACGATACAGGGAGTGCCTACGAGCAGTACTTC
CDR3 protein: CARDDTGSAYEQYF
J gene: TRBJ2-7
V gene: TRBV30
clone size: -
D gene: -

CDR3 DNA: TGTGCCAGCAGCCAAGATCCAGGGTCGAGCGGCTACACCTTC
CDR3 protein: CASSQDPGSSGYTF
J gene: TRBJ1-2
V gene: TRBV4-2
clone size: -
D gene: -

CDR3 DNA: TGTGCCAGTACCCTCCGGGGGGCAGGTAATGAAAAACTGTTTTTT
CDR3 protein: CASTLRGAGNEKLFF
J gene: TRBJ1-4
V gene: TRBV19
clone size: -
D gene: -

CDR3 DNA: TGCAGCGTTGCCCCCAAGGGACAGCGAAATGAAAAACTGTTTTTT
CDR3 protein: CSVAPKGQRNEKLFF
J gene: TRBJ1-4
V gene: TRBV29-1
clone size: -
D gene: TRBD1

CDR3 DNA: TGTGCCAGCAGCTTAGCTAGATCCTACGAGCAGTACTTC
CDR3 protein: CASSLARSYEQYF
J gene: TRBJ2-7
V gene: TRBV7-2
clone size: once
D gene: -

CDR3 DNA: TGTGCCAGCAGCTTGGACCTCGCCGGGAAAAATTCACCCCTCCACTTT
CDR3 protein: CASSLDLAGKNSPLHF
J gene: TRBJ1-6
V gene: TRBV5-4
clone size: -
D gene: -

CDR3 DNA: TGTGCCAGCAGCAGTAGCGCAGGGGGGAGCGAGCAGTACTTC
CDR3 protein: CASSSSAGGSEQYF
J gene: TRBJ2-7
V gene: TRBV11-3
clone size: -
D gene: -

CDR3 DNA: TGTGCCAGCAGTTACGTCGCTGAAGCTTTCTTT
CDR3 protein: CASSYVAEAFF
J gene: TRBJ1-1
V gene: TRBV6-6
clone size: -
D gene: -

CDR3 DNA: TGTGCCAGCAGTCCAGGACAGGCCTTCTCGTGGGCCAAAAACATTCAGTACTTC
CDR3 protein: CASSPGQAFSWAKNIQYF
J gene: TRBJ2-4
V gene: TRBV7-3
clone size: few
D gene: TRBD1

CDR3 DNA: TGTGCCAGCAGCGCTATTACGGACAGAGGGACTTCTCCCAATTATGAGCAGTTCTTC
CDR3 protein: CASSAITDRGTSPNYEQFF
J gene: TRBJ2-1
V gene: TRBV7-8
clone size: -
D gene: -

CDR3 DNA: TGCGCCAGCAGCCCTCAAGGGACAGGGGGAGTACGGTTGCGTACCCTCCACTTT
CDR3 protein: CASSPQGTGGVRLRTLHF
J gene: TRBJ1-6
V gene: TRBV5-1
clone size: -
D gene: TRBD1

CDR3 DNA: TGCAGCGTTGAAGGCCCGGGACAATCCTACGAGCAGTACTTC
CDR3 protein: CSVEGPGQSYEQYF
J gene: TRBJ2-7
V gene: TRBV29-1
clone size: once
D gene: -